This T cell receptor (beta chain) is from a study of T cell responses to AZD1222 COVID-19 vaccine. Germline CDR1 is SGHTA and CDR2 is FQGNSA. The germline V and J ends were trimmed by 5 bases and 4 bases, with 15 bases remaining between them. CDR3 length: 15 amino acids. Some clones are missing from TCRdb's copy, which holds only in-frame ones; the method was immunoSEQ multiplex PCR. The table shows about 160,000 clones, with around 94% occurring only once. This TCR derives from an adult in good health. J is TRBJ1-3 and V is TRBV7-2; tentatively, D is TRBD1 (5 bases). The material sequenced was peripheral blood, taken on day 0 of AZD1222 vaccination. CDR3: CASSPDWGNGNTIYF. The CDR3 coding sequence is TGTGCCAGCAGCCCCGACTGGGGGAACGGAAACACCATATATTTT.